The source of this T cell receptor (beta chain) is a study of blood T cells in healthy people across ages. For the second PCR, which ran for roughly 7 to 11 cycles, a sample-barcoded 5' primer and a J-beta primer mix were used. Each CDR3 protein is one row after TCRdb ran MiXCR on the 5' RACE reads. The table has some 730,000 distinct CDR3 sequences, roughly 20% seen once. V was shortened by 4 bases and J by 5 bases, with 8 bases between the two germline ends. Looked up from germline, CDR1 is SQVTM and CDR2 is ANQGSEA. There are 12 residues in the CDR3. The chain recombines TRBV29-1 with TRBJ2-2; D gene unclear. The sample was blood. The receptor was derived from a man aged 65 to 85 in good health. The CDR3 loop reads CSVVMETGELFF. CDR3 nucleotide sequence: TGCAGCGTTGTTATGGAAACCGGGGAGCTGTTTTTT.